This T cell receptor beta chain is drawn from a study of metastatic and nonmetastatic thyroid tumors. Study-wide background: The study looked at repertoires side by side in blood and in tumor or nodule tissue from malignant and benign thyroid patients. Regarding the study as a whole: Reports indicated that malignant thyroid tumors showed significantly higher TCR beta diversity than benign nodules did, in blood and tumor.

Authors' data handling: Built for papillary thyroid cancer, a distant-metastasis classifier drew on CDR3 differences across clinicopathological groups. TCRdb reprocessed the PCR reads using MiXCR. TCRdb, not the original authors, processed these V and J calls. The table shows roughly 22,000 clones, with roughly 36% occurring only once. The entire patient cohort was treatment-naive prior to thyroid surgery. The CDR3 contains 15 residues. The J segment lost 0 bases and the V segment lost 5 bases, leaving 5 bases of the junction unmatched. Germline CDR1 and CDR2: KGHSH and LQKENI. Ten or more counts support this clone. Its specificity is not known.

This chain joins TRBV18 and TRBJ2-3; 7 positions agree with TRBD1. What was sequenced was blood. The receptor was derived from a male donor with papillary thyroid cancer or a benign thyroid nodule (not recorded which). Some clones in this sample may be carry-over from other donors' samples. CDR3: CASSRQGSSTDTQYF. CDR3 nucleotide sequence: TGTGCCAGCTCAAGACAGGGTTCTAGCACAGATACGCAGTATTTT.